This T cell receptor (beta chain) derives from a study of CD8+CD57+ T cells in acquired aplastic anemia. Findings of the study overall: Shared by patients and controls, approximately 28 CD8+ CDR3s were abundant in patients. No significant difference in CD8+ Simpson's diversity was found between patients and controls.

In its sample, this clonotype was seen many times. Antigen: not known. The CDR3 is 11 residues long. V was trimmed by 5 bases and J by 4 bases, leaving 3 bases between them. The germline CDR1 and CDR2 sequences are SGHTA and FQGNSA. Using genomic DNA as the template, TCR beta VDJ and CDR3 profiling was carried out. Via MiXCR, TCRdb re-called the reads, giving one row per CDR3 protein. The table shows 180,000 or so distinct CDR3 sequences, with around 45% occurring only once. Sequenced material: sorted CD4+, CD8+, or CD8+CD57+ T cells (not recorded which) from PBMCs. The gene calls are TRBV7-2 and TRBJ2-1; D remains ambiguous. This clonotype originated in a human donor in good health. CDR3 sequence reads: CASSRYNEQFF. The CDR3 DNA reads as TGTGCCAGCAGCCGATACAATGAGCAGTTCTTC.